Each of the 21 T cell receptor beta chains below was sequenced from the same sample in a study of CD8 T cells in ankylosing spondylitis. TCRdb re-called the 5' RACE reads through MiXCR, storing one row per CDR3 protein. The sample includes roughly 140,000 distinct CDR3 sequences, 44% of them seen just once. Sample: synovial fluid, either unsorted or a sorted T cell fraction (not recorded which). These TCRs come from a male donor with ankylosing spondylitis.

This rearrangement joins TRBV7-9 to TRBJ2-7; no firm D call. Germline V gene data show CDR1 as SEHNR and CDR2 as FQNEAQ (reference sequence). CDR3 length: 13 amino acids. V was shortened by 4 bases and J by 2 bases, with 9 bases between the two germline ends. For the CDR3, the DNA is TGTGCCAGCAGCTCGGACGTAACCTACGAGCAGTACTTC. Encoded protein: CASSSDVTYEQYF.

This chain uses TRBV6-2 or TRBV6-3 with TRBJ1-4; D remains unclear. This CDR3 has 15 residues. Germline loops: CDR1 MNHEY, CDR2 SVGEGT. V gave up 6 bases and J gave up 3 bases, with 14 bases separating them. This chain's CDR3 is CASSPTVSSNEKLFF. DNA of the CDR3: TGTGCCAGCAGCCCCACAGTGTCGTCTAATGAAAAACTGTTTTTT.

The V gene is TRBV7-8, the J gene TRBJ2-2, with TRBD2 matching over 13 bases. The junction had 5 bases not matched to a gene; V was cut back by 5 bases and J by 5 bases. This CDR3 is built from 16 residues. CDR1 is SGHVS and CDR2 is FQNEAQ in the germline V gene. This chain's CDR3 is CASSTAGLAGTGELFF. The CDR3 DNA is TGTGCCAGCAGCACAGCGGGACTAGCGGGAACCGGGGAGCTGTTTTTT.

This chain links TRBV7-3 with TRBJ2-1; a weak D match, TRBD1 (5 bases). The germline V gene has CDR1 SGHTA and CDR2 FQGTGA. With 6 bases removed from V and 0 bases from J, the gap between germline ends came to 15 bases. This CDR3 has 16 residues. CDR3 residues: CASSYAADNSYNEQFF. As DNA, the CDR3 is TGTGCCAGCAGTTATGCTGCGGACAACTCCTACAATGAGCAGTTCTTC. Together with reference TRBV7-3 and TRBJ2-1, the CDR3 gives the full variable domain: GAGVSQTPSNKVTEKGKYVELRCDPISGHTALYWYRQSLGQGPEFLIYFQGTGAADDSGLPNDRFFAVRPEGSVSTLKIQRTERGDSAVYLCASSYAADNSYNEQFFGPGTRLTVL.

The CDR3 nucleotides are TGTGCCATCAGTGACCACCCCGGGAGCGGGGAATCCTACGAGCAGTACTTC. Amino acid sequence: CAISDHPGSGESYEQYF. The rearrangement links TRBV10-3 to TRBJ2-7, with 7 bases identical to TRBD2. Germline CDR1 is ENHRY and CDR2 is SYGVKD. V lost 3 bases and J lost 1; bases outside the gene matches: 12. The CDR3 has 17 residues.

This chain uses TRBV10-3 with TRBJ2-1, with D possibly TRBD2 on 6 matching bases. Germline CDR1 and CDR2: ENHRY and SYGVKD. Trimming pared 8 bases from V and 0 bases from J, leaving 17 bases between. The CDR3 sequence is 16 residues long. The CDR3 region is CAIGPTLAPSYNEQFF. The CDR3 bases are TGTGCCATCGGCCCCACTCTAGCGCCCTCCTACAATGAGCAGTTCTTC.

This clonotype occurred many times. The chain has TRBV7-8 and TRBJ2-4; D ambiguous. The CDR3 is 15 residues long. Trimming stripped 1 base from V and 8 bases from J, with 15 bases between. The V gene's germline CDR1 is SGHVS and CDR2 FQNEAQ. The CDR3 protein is CASSLVNDGSDIQYF. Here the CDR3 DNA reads TGTGCCAGCAGCTTAGTTAATGACGGGTCGGACATTCAGTACTTC.

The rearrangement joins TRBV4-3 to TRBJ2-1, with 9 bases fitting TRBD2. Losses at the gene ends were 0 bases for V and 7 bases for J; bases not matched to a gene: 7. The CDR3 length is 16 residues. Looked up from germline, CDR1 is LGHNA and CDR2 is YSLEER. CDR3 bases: TGCGCCAGCAGCCAAGACGGTCTAGCGGGATATAATGAGCAGTTCTTC. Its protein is CASSQDGLAGYNEQFF.

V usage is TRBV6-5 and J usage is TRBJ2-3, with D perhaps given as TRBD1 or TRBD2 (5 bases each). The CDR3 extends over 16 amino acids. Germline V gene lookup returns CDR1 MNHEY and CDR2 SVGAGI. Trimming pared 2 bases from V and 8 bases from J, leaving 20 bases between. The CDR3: CASSYPGDQGIGTQYF. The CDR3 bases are TGTGCCAGCAGTTACCCTGGGGACCAGGGCATTGGTACGCAGTATTTT.

The CDR3 is CSAQTGINEKLFF. The CDR3 region has the DNA TGCAGTGCACAGACAGGCATCAATGAAAAACTGTTTTTT. The chain carries TRBV20-1 and TRBJ1-4; tentatively, D is TRBD1 (6 bases). Germline CDR1 DFQATT, CDR2 SNEGSKA (reference sequence). The CDR3 runs to 13 residues. V was shortened by 6 bases and J by 5 bases, with 13 bases between the two germline ends.

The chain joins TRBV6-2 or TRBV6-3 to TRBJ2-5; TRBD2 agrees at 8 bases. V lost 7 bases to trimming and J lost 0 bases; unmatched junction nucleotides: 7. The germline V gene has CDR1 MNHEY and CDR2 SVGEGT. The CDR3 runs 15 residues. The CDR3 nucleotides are TGTGCCAGCACCTATCTAGCGGGTAACCAAGAGACCCAGTACTTC. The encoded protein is CASTYLAGNQETQYF.

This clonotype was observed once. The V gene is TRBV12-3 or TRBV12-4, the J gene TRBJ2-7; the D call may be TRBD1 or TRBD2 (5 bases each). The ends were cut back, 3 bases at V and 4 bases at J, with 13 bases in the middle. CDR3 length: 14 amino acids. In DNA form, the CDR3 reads TGTGCCAGCAGTTTTCCCGGGGCTCTTTACGAGCAGTACTTC. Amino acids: CASSFPGALYEQYF.

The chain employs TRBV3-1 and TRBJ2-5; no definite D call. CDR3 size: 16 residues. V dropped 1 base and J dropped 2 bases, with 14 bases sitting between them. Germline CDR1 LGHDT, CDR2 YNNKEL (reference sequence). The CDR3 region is CASSQVAGVGQETQYF. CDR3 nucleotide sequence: TGTGCCAGCAGCCAAGTGGCTGGTGTAGGACAAGAGACCCAGTACTTC.

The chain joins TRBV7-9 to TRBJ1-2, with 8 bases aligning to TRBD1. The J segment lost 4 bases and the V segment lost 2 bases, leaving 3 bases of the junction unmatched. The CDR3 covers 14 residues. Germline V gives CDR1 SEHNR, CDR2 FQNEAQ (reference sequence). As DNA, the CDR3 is TGTGCCAGCAGCTTATATGGGACAGGCTATGGCTACACCTTC. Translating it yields CASSLYGTGYGYTF.

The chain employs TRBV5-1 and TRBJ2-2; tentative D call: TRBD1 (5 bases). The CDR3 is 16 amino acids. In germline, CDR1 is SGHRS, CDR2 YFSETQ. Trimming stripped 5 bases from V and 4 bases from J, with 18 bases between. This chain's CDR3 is CASRWGLPEVTGELFF. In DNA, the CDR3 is TGCGCCAGCAGGTGGGGCCTTCCAGAGGTCACCGGGGAGCTGTTTTTT.

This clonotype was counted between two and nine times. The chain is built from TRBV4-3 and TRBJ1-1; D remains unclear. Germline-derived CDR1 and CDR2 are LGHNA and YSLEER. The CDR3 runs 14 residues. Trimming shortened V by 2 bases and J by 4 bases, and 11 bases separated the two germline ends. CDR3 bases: TGCGCCAGCAGCCAACTCCCGGCAGGCACTGAAGCTTTCTTT. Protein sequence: CASSQLPAGTEAFF.

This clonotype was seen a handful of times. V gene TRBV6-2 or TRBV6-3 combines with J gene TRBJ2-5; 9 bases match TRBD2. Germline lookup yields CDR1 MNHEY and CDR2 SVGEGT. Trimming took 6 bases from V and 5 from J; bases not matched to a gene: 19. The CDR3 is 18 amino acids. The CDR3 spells CASSAPGDSTSGLETQYF. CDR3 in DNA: TGTGCCAGCAGCGCCCCCGGGGACAGCACTAGCGGGCTGGAGACCCAGTACTTC.

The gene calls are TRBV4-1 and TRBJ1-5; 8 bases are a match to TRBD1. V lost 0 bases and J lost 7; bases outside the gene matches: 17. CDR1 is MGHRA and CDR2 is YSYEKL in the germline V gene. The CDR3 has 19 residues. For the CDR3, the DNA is TGCGCCAGCAGCCAAGATGGGACTAACTTGCACAGGGGGTCACAGCCCCAGCATTTT. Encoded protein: CASSQDGTNLHRGSQPQHF.

The CDR3 spells CASSLWNPPLHF. CDR3 coding DNA: TGTGCCAGCAGCTTGTGGAATCCACCCCTCCACTTT. The chain combines TRBV5-5 with TRBJ1-6; D ambiguous. The CDR3 extends over 12 amino acids. The V gene lost 1 base and the J gene lost 11 bases, with 7 bases spanning the gap. Germline CDR1 and CDR2: SGHKS and YYEKEE (reference sequence).

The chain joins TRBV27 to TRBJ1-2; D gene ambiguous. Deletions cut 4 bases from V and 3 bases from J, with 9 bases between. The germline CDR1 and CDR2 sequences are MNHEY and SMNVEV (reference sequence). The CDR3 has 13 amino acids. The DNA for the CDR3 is TGTGCCAGCAGTTCCCACATGTACTATGGCTACACCTTC. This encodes CASSSHMYYGYTF.

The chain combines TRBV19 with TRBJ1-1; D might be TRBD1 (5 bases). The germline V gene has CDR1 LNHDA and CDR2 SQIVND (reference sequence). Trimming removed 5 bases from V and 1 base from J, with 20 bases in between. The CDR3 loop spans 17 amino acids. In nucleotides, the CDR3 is TGTGCCAGTAGTCTCCGGGACGCCCACCCTTCGAACACTGAAGCTTTCTTT. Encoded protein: CASSLRDAHPSNTEAFF.